This T cell receptor (beta chain) was found in a study of post-analysis software for immune sequencing data (dated by TCRdb to the mid-2010s). With regard to the full study: Relapsing-remitting, secondary progressive and progressive-relapsing multiple sclerosis were recorded as disease courses, and subtype annotation was lacking for some patients. The patient repertoires were compared against approximately eleven previously published healthy control repertoires obtained from donors aged roughly 6 to 28 years. A subset of samples was prepared in parallel using single-end sample barcoding, then pooled and co-amplified after Illumina adapter ligation.

The CDR3, cysteine through phenylalanine, is 14 amino acids long. Only the CDR3 region is kept as DNA, spanning 42 bases read in frame from base 1. From a lookup of the germline V gene, CDR1 and CDR2 are MGHDK and SYGVNS. V loses 4 bases of germline sequence and J loses 3 bases, and the interval between the two ends is 13 bases. This clonotype has more than one count but fewer than ten. Its antigen has not been determined. Base quality data are lacking; no much larger clone is found one base away. To demonstrate the VDJtools post-analysis software, the study profiled TCR beta repertoires from the peripheral blood of 10 to 15 young patients with multiple sclerosis. The patients with multiple sclerosis were children and adolescents between roughly 6 and 16 years of age. The library was made by PCR. TCRdb shows the sequencer as Illumina HiSeq 2500. To reduce PCR and sequencing biases, unique molecular identifiers were built into the TCR beta cDNA libraries. Every 1 to 10 million input T cells yielded roughly 500,000 cDNA molecules, meaning each molecule approximated one T cell. The same protocol used for the earlier healthy control dataset was applied to prepare and sequence the patient libraries. Within a given batch, samples were prepared together, multiplexed and sequenced on the same HiSeq lane. Under the source paper's analysis protocol: Raw barcoded reads were processed with MIGEC, and single-read molecular identifier groups were discarded before consensus assembly and CDR3 extraction. Clonotype tables were post-analysed with VDJtools, normalizing diversity by down-sampling all datasets to the smallest sample size. In repertoire overlap clustering, CDR3 amino acid sequences, but not nucleotide sequences, were matched to correct batch-related cross-sample contamination. TCRdb itself trimmed the public reads at Q25 with fastp, ran MiXCR and retained productive beta chains. Duplicate CDR3 protein sequences are folded into a single record with the most common DNA and genes. TCRdb's processing, not the authors' own work, is the source of the V and J calls. In all, the sample holds hundreds of thousands of distinct CDR3 sequences, and around 60% of those were seen once. The ten top clones hold 11% of the sample.

General findings and caveats noted by the study authors: Compared with controls, multiple sclerosis patients had significantly lower normalized Chao1 diversity, a finding suggesting substantial peripheral T-cell clonal expansion. Significantly higher frequencies in patients than in controls were found for roughly 5 TRBV segments, including TRBV5-6, TRBV5-1 and TRBV20-1. The control group was slightly older than the multiple sclerosis patient group. Strong co-clustering of samples prepared in the same batch was shown by direct clustering with F measure, prompting a batch-effect correction.

The sequence joins TRBV25-1 to TRBJ2-7; the D call is possibly TRBD1 or TRBD2, each sharing 5 bases. The sequence derives from a girl aged 2-10 years with multiple sclerosis. Sequencing used blood. The CDR3 region: CASSGRDGFYEQYF. The sequence in DNA is TGTGCCAGCAGTGGCCGGGACGGATTCTACGAGCAGTACTTC.